This TCR beta chain was captured by sequencing in a study of T cell responses to AZD1222 COVID-19 vaccine (dated by TCRdb to the early 2020s). A note on the overall study: AZD1222 recipients given second doses at about 4 weeks or at about 12 weeks were pooled, since spike-specific TCR depth and breadth were not found to differ between the two schedules. A total of about 230 trial participants underwent TCR sequencing, of whom 200 to 220 received two doses of AZD1222 and roughly 25 received two doses of the MenACWY control vaccine. Trial participants were enrolled by age into subgroups of 18-55, 56-69 and 70-plus years, and around 150, 29 and 61 TCR-sequenced participants, respectively, were included in these subgroups.

The CDR3 regions of human TCRbeta chains were subjected to immunosequencing. The paper's processing steps were these. Repertoire TCRs were matched against a reference library of SARS-CoV-2-specific TCRs generated with the MIRA antigen-specificity platform. Breadth meant the fraction of unique TCRs that were SARS-CoV-2-associated, whereas depth meant the fraction of total T cells that were SARS-CoV-2-associated. Each spike-specific TCR was assigned to its reactive spike region and to a CD4 or CD8 class using the MIRA data. Log10-transformed breadth and depth values were compared by one-way ANOVA with Sidak's multiple comparisons tests. TCRdb limited this immuneACCESS table to in-frame rearrangements with V and J called. A share of clones is missing; checked studies link under half to unresolved V genes, and the rest is unexplained. V and J calls and clone size are as listed in that table; D and trimming were resolved from the DNA. Present in this sample are about 200,000 clones, about 86% of which were seen just once. The biggest ten clones account for 6% to 8.5% of the sample.

The CDR3 numbers 17 residues from cysteine through phenylalanine. The DNA shown is the 51-base CDR3, in frame from base 1. Trimming at the junction amounts to 3 bases on V and 2 bases on J, and the germline ends lie 21 bases apart. The germline V gene encodes CDR1 SGDLS and CDR2 YYNGEE. The time point label on this specimen signifies: baseline before first vaccination. The vaccinee samples were drawn from two UK trials, COV001 and COV002, one of which was a single-blind randomized controlled phase 2/3 trial testing AZD1222 (ChAdOx1 nCoV-19) in healthy adults. For TCRbeta chain sequencing, PBMC samples from trial participants were taken at day 0 and at day 28 after the second dose. With respect to this clone: Its antigen specificity is not known. No base quality values were provided; no much bigger clone lies one nucleotide off.

Study-level results and caveats: In the small 56-69-year group, the increase in depth fell short of significance, most likely because of low power. Most participants were white British and females outnumbered males, and the authors suggested that clonal diversity may have been underestimated. Conclusions about previously exposed vaccinees are limited, since just 5 or 6 AZD1222 recipients were seropositive for SARS-CoV-2 at baseline. Epitopes outside the regions mutated in the B.1.351 and B.1.1.7 variants were reportedly recognized by nearly half of the unique spike-specific TCRs. No day 14 peak-response samples were available, so repertoires were characterized only after the peak T cell response. After two AZD1222 doses, both the breadth and the depth of spike-specific TCRs were significantly higher than at day 0 and than in MenACWY recipients. Vaccine-associated CD4 TCRs spanned the whole spike protein, with dominant responses in regions 160-218 and 743-854.

This receptor was taken from an adult in good health. The V gene is TRBV9 and the J gene is TRBJ2-7; the D segment could be TRBD2, given 5 matching bases. The specimen comprised peripheral blood, sampled on day 0 of AZD1222 vaccination. The CDR3 has the sequence CASSDSPRRTRPYEQYF. The DNA sequence is as follows: TGTGCCAGCAGCGACAGTCCGAGAAGGACTCGCCCCTACGAGCAGTACTTC. The CDR3, completed at both ends by the reference TRBV9 and TRBJ2-7 genes, gives the full variable domain DSGVTQTPKHLITATGQRVTLRCSPRSGDLSVYWYQQSLDQGLQFLIQYYNGEERAKGNILERFSAQQFPDLHSELNLSSLELGDSALYFCASSDSPRRTRPYEQYFGPGTRLTVT.